The 16 T cell receptor beta chains below were found in one sample sequenced in a study of blood T cells in healthy people across ages (dated by TCRdb to about 2015). Libraries were prepared through 5' RACE. The listed sequencing device is Illumina HiSeq 2500. The second PCR ran for roughly 7 to 12 cycles and used a J-beta primer mix along with a sample-barcoded 5' primer. TCRdb passed the public sequencing reads through fastp at Q25 and MiXCR, retaining productive beta sequences. Records with the same CDR3 protein are collapsed into one entry carrying the most frequent genes and DNA. For this sample there are 700,000 to 850,000 distinct CDR3 sequences; roughly 34% appear just once. The ten largest clones represent about an eighth of the sample. Specimen: blood. These receptors all stem from a man aged 18 to 30 in good health.

This clonotype has a handful of counts. The V call is TRBV24-1, the J call TRBJ2-2; 9 bases agree with TRBD1. CDR1 is KGHDR, CDR2 SFDVKD, per germline. With V trimmed by 4 bases and J by 6 bases, 14 bases remained unmatched. The CDR3 has 18 amino acids. The CDR3 coding sequence is TGTGCCACCAGTGACCCCTCCGGACAGGGGATGAGAGCCGGGGAGCTGTTTTTT. Its protein is CATSDPSGQGMRAGELFF.

The chain is built from TRBV6-5 and TRBJ2-4; D ambiguous. The J call may be mistaken, given a closer DNA end match to TRBJ2-7. The CDR3 loop spans 14 amino acids. Germline lookup yields CDR1 MNHEY and CDR2 SVGAGI. The CDR3 sequence is CASSYRGVDYEQYF. Written as DNA, the CDR3 is TGTGCCAGCAGTTATCGCGGTGTGGACTACGAGCAGTACTTC.

CDR3: CASSQPGGGYNEQYF. DNA of the CDR3: TGTGCCAGCAGCCAGCCGGGGGGGGGCTACAATGAGCAGTACTTC. The chain is built from TRBV7-2 and TRBJ2-7; TRBD2 matches 8 bases. Germline CDR1 and CDR2: SGHTA and FQGNSA. The CDR3 runs 15 residues. V gave up 5 bases and J gave up 7 bases; unmatched junction bases: 13.

The chain recombines TRBV9 with TRBJ2-6, with D unclear. Trimming took off 4 bases at V and 0 bases at J, with 8 bases between the two ends. CDR1 is SGDLS, CDR2 YYNGEE, per germline. The CDR3 spans 15 residues. This CDR3 reads CASSLMSSGANVLTF. As DNA, the CDR3 is TGTGCCAGCAGCTTAATGAGCTCTGGGGCCAACGTCCTGACTTTC.

CDR3 bases: TGTGCCAGCAGCCTCCATTTTGGGGGTACTGAAGCTTTCTTT. It translates to CASSLHFGGTEAFF. The gene calls are TRBV25-1 and TRBJ1-1; possibly TRBD1 for D (5 bases). The germline V gene has CDR1 MGHDK and CDR2 SYGVNS. The CDR3 runs 14 residues. V was pared by 6 bases and J by 5 bases, with 16 bases between.

Note on this clonotype: It may be a read error: a sequence one base away is much more abundant. The J gene is TRBJ2-1, the V gene TRBV12-5, with 9 bases fitting TRBD1. In germline, CDR1 is LGHNT, CDR2 FRNRAP. J gave up 6 bases and V 4 bases, and 1 base lay outside the gene matches. This CDR3 is 13 amino acids long. CDR3 bases: TGTGCTAGTGGTTGGGACAGGGTCAATGAGCAGTTCTTC. Translation: CASGWDRVNEQFF.

The chain carries TRBV4-3 and TRBJ1-1; the D is unclear. The germline V gene has CDR1 LGHNA and CDR2 YSLEER. The CDR3 covers 14 residues. The V and J ends lost 0 bases and 1 base respectively, with 6 bases between them. The CDR3 region is CASSQDNKNTEAFF. CDR3 nucleotides: TGCGCCAGCAGCCAAGATAACAAGAACACTGAAGCTTTCTTT.

In the case of this clonotype: This may arise from a read error, as a much more abundant clone is one base away. The chain couples TRBV13 to TRBJ2-1; 8 nucleotides agree with TRBD1. This CDR3 comprises 15 residues. V shed 5 bases, J shed 10 bases, and the junction held 13 bases outside the gene matches. From germline, CDR1 is PRHDT and CDR2 FYEKMQ (reference sequence). The CDR3 DNA is TGTGCCAGCAGCCCTCCGGACAGGGTGGGCAAGGAGCAGTTCTTC. Encoded protein: CASSPPDRVGKEQFF.

Remarks on this clonotype: With a much larger clone just one base away, this may be a read error. The chain is built from TRBV5-1 and TRBJ2-1; TRBD1 agrees at 7 bases. CDR1 is SGHRS, CDR2 YFSETQ, per germline. The CDR3 is 14 residues long. V lost 4 bases and J lost 5; bases outside the gene matches: 6. The CDR3 here is CASSQGQKHNEQFF. In nucleotides, the CDR3 is TGCGCCAGCAGCCAGGGACAGAAGCACAATGAGCAGTTCTTC. Combining the CDR3 with reference TRBV5-1 and TRBJ2-1 gives the whole variable domain KAGVTQTPRYLIKTRGQQVTLSCSPISGHRSVSWYQQTPGQGLQFLFEYFSETQRNKGNFPGRFSGRQFSNSRSEMNVSTLELGDSALYLCASSQGQKHNEQFFGPGTRLTVL.

The chain is built from TRBV20-1 and TRBJ2-1; 7 bases agree with TRBD2. This CDR3 is built from 16 residues. Germline V CDR1 and CDR2: DFQATT, SNEGSKA (reference sequence). V trimming: 0 bases; J trimming: 4 bases; junction bases outside the gene matches: 9. CDR3 in DNA: TGCAGTGCTAGAGATTACCTACGGGGGGAATACAATGAGCAGTTCTTC. Translating it yields CSARDYLRGEYNEQFF.

This sequence joins TRBV11-1 and TRBJ1-2; D is possibly TRBD1 (6 bases). The CDR3 sequence is 17 residues long. Trimming stripped 5 bases from V and 1 base from J, with 20 bases between. The germline gives CDR1 SGHAT, CDR2 FQDESV (reference sequence). CDR3 protein: CASSGPLNRDLNYGYTF. The CDR3 nucleotides are TGTGCCAGCAGCGGCCCCCTAAACAGGGACCTTAACTATGGCTACACCTTC.

The chain employs TRBV6-6 and TRBJ1-6, with D possibly being TRBD1 (6 bases). CDR1 MNHNY and CDR2 SVGAGI come from the germline V gene (reference sequence). CDR3 length equals 15 residues. V was trimmed by 8 bases and J by 10 bases, leaving 21 bases between them. The CDR3 reads CASSTGGLLGSPLHF. The DNA of the CDR3 is TGTGCCAGCTCTACGGGGGGGCTTTTGGGCTCACCCCTCCACTTT.

Only a few counts were recorded for this clonotype. The rearrangement joins TRBV6-6 to TRBJ1-6; 10 bases match TRBD1. The V and J ends lost 8 bases and 10 bases, in that order; junction bases with no gene match: 5. CDR1 and CDR2 (germline): MNHNY, SVGAGI (reference sequence). This CDR3 is 13 amino acids long. The CDR3 reads CASGDRGESPLHF. The CDR3 DNA is TGTGCCAGCGGGGACAGGGGAGAATCACCCCTCCACTTT.

The chain is built from TRBV4-3 and TRBJ2-3, with D possibly being TRBD2 (6 bases). The germline V and J ends were trimmed by 2 bases and 4 bases, with 16 bases remaining between them. In germline, CDR1 is LGHNA, CDR2 YSLEER. This CDR3 spans 16 amino acids. The CDR3 reads CASSQRDGGRADTQYF. DNA of the CDR3: TGCGCCAGCAGCCAAAGAGACGGGGGAAGGGCAGATACGCAGTATTTT.

This chain joins TRBV28 and TRBJ1-1; D is unresolved. CDR1 and CDR2 from the germline V gene are MDHEN and SYDVKM. CDR3 length equals 14 residues. Trimming shortened V by 2 bases and J by 1 base, and 8 bases separated the two germline ends. The CDR3, as DNA: TGTGCCAGCAGTTTACAGGTCCGGAACACTGAAGCTTTCTTT. It translates to CASSLQVRNTEAFF.

The chain links TRBV4-1 to TRBJ2-1; a possible D gene is TRBD1 (6 bases). Per the germline V gene, CDR1 is MGHRA and CDR2 is YSYEKL. The length of the CDR3 is 16 residues. With 4 bases removed from V and 0 bases from J, the gap between germline ends came to 13 bases. The DNA of the CDR3 is TGCGCCAGCAGCCGTGGACAGACGAGCTCCTACAATGAGCAGTTCTTC. Amino acid sequence: CASSRGQTSSYNEQFF.